Below, one T cell receptor beta chain is given with its context. The CDR3 runs 14 residues. J lost 1 base, V lost 8 bases, and 3 bases had no gene match. Germline V gene lookup returns CDR1 LGHDT and CDR2 YNNKEL (reference sequence). Clones were sequenced by immunoSEQ multiplex PCR, and TCRdb holds only the in-frame ones, with some missing. Here the sample spans about 260,000 clones, around 87% being singletons. The source of the sample is a study of blood T cell repertoires in COVID-19. At the level of the study: Samples taken during acute and convalescent COVID-19 were collected in the United States, Italy and Spain.

The rearrangement uses TRBV3-1 (or the pseudogene TRBV3-2) and TRBJ2-1; 9 bases align to TRBD1. The sequencing input was peripheral blood. The clonotype was recovered from a woman aged 45 to 65 with acute or convalescent COVID-19. CDR3 DNA: TGTGCCAGCGGTGACAGGGGGTCCTACAATGAGCAGTTCTTC. This gives the protein CASGDRGSYNEQFF.